Given below is one TCR beta chain in context. This clonotype turned up a few times. Its cognate antigen has yet to be identified. Base qualities are not at hand, and no much larger clone is one base apart. Graves' hyperthyroidism was defined as stable when no progression to ophthalmopathy occurred over 18 months of follow-up. Hyperthyroidism patients were newly diagnosed, with disease duration under 2 months, and aged 18 to 65 years. Patients with uncontrolled infections, other autoimmune diseases, pregnancy or lactation were excluded. Diagnoses were based on clinical symptoms, serum thyroxine and TRAb, thyroid ultrasound and orbital computed tomography. PBMCs were separated from approximately 10 ml of fresh peripheral blood using Ficoll-Paque density gradient centrifugation. Total RNA was extracted using Trizol reagent, and RNA quality was assessed on an Agilent 2100 Bioanalyzer. This entry belongs to a study of T cells in Graves' hyperthyroidism and ophthalmopathy (dated by TCRdb to between 2018 and 2020). Regarding the complete study: Peripheral blood was collected at initial diagnosis, before any treatment. TCR V-J signatures able to tell the groups apart were searched for in a discovery cohort of 90 to 100 patients, of whom more than 40 had Graves' ophthalmopathy and roughly 57 had stable Graves' hyperthyroidism. An independent validation cohort of around 19 hyperthyroidism patients and 17 patients who later progressed to ophthalmopathy tested prospective prediction of ophthalmopathy. The 75 to 100 discovery patients were randomly split 7:3 into training and test sets. The study also compared thyroid tissue and blood T-cell repertoires from five or six Graves' hyperthyroidism patients. Once sampling was done, hyperthyroidism patients were given methimazole at a starting dose of 30 mg daily, whereas ophthalmopathy patients were given high-dose intravenous methylprednisolone. According to the paper, TCR Vbeta CDR3 sequencing was carried out on 135 peripheral blood samples, which came from 40 to 45 ophthalmopathy, 70 to 80 hyperthyroidism and about 17 progressor patients. General conclusions and limits of the study: During validation, the model predicted progression to ophthalmopathy a median of about 6.5 months ahead of onset, with almost 71% sensitivity and 72% to 85% specificity. No statistical method was used to set the sample size in advance, and investigators knew the group allocation. Ophthalmopathy was separated from stable hyperthyroidism by a 13 V-J signature model, with 85% to 90% sensitivity and roughly 81% specificity obtained in cross-validation and 80%/75% obtained in testing. Most expanded thyroid clonotypes (frequency above 0.001) were also detected in blood, a finding suggesting that blood repertoires may reflect thyroid immune responses.

The TCR beta CDR3 regions were amplified from RNA transcripts. For the first round of RT-PCR on the TCR CDR3, the HTBI primer set was used together with the Qiagen OneStep RT-PCR kit. A second multiplex PCR round built the libraries, followed by size selection and purification. Paired-end sequencing of the libraries was performed with 100 bp reads on an Illumina HiSeq2000. On the study's bioinformatics: SOAPnuke was used to process the raw data, removing reads that contained adapters or uncalled bases, had a mean Phred below 15, or lacked an exact match to the constant primer or identifier. High-quality paired reads were merged with COPE v1.2.5, and unique nucleotide sequences were defined as clonotypes. Clonotypes were aligned to IMGT TRBV, TRBD and TRBJ reference segments using MiTCR v1.1. The analysis was restricted to V-J combinations with a frequency above 0.0001, which together covered 98% to 99.2% of the repertoires. A TCS score was defined as the ratio of F50 (clonal expansion) to E x V (chaos), with BLOSUM62-based TCRdist applied between CDR3 peptides within each V-J. Welch's t-statistics and random forest reduced approximately 520 V-J features to 13, which were used in a naive Bayes classifier (R e1071). The public reads were reprocessed in TCRdb via fastp at Q25 and MiXCR, keeping in-frame beta chains. Each entry merges the rows of one CDR3 protein and shows their most common DNA and genes. The V and J calls here are based on TCRdb, not the publication. Present in this sample are fewer than 850,000 distinct CDR3 sequences, about 18% of which were seen just once. Roughly 16% of the sample rests with the top ten.

The germline V gene encodes CDR1 LNHDA and CDR2 SQIVND (reference sequence). The CDR3 runs 13 amino acids, cysteine and phenylalanine included. Only the CDR3 DNA stays, 39 bases, in frame from base 1. V and J are truncated by 4 bases and 5 bases respectively, leaving an intervening sequence of 12 bases. This receptor was identified in a man aged 50 or older with Graves' hyperthyroidism. The sequenced sample was blood. Recombination joined TRBV19 with TRBJ2-7, and TRBD2 may be the D gene, going by 5 matching bases. The sequenced DNA is TGTGCCAGTAGTACCGGGGTACCCAACGAGCAGTACTTC. The translation is CASSTGVPNEQYF.